The rows below give T cell receptor beta chains drawn from one sample of a study of glioma-infiltrating T cells after dendritic cell vaccination. Using immunoSEQ multiplex PCR, the repertoire was profiled, and TCRdb retains in-frame clones only, with some absent. This table has tens of thousands of clones, around 86% appearing once. The sequenced sample was blood, obtained after dendritic cell vaccination. The receptor source for this set is a human donor with glioblastoma. The CDR3 runs from the conserved cysteine through the conserved F or W.

j_call,v_call,cdr3_aa
TRBJ2-7,TRBV7-3,CASSLAGNAYEQYF
TRBJ2-2,TRBV5-1,CASSFQGPNTGELFF
TRBJ1-4,TRBV4-1,CASSNDRGAEKLFF
TRBJ2-1,TRBV4-2,CASSQVEGAPYNEQFF
TRBJ1-2,TRBV28,CAEGAGGHGYTF
TRBJ2-3,TRBV29-1,CSVELDRDPDTQYF
TRBJ2-3,TRBV2,CASTPSGSSPDTQYF
TRBJ1-1,TRBV27,CASSPLFGTGWSKAFF
TRBJ2-2,TRBV4-1,CASSQVGARANTGELFF
TRBJ2-7,TRBV2,CASSGRQGIYEQYF
TRBJ2-2,TRBV2,CASRGRGTGELFF
TRBJ2-5,TRBV28,CASFGGGSFQETQYF
TRBJ2-3,TRBV27,CASSLSGLAGGPTDTQYF
TRBJ2-1,TRBV19,CASSTDRGNEQFF
TRBJ2-2,TRBV4-1,CASSPGLADTGELFF
TRBJ1-2,TRBV10-1,CASSQGHGYGYTF
TRBJ2-1,TRBV27,CASSFGTVPNEQFF
TRBJ1-4,TRBV7-2,CASSLGTGRANEKLFF
TRBJ2-7,TRBV5-1,CASSMTSGYEQYF
TRBJ1-2,TRBV2,CASDRSGYGYTF
TRBJ1-2,TRBV18,CASSLREANYGYTF
.,TRBV30,CAWSTLFGTDYEQYF
TRBJ2-1,TRBV4-1,CASRGGHYNEQFF
TRBJ2-3,TRBV30,CAWSWKAGVGDTQYF
TRBJ1-1,TRBV5-1,CASSLYSPENTEAFF
TRBJ1-4,TRBV11-3,CASSLNGPQVGNEKLFF
TRBJ2-1,TRBV28,CASSPSGGPGAYNEQFF
TRBJ1-5,TRBV29-1,CSVEVAGGQPQHF
TRBJ2-7,TRBV9,CASSSTPRGLVEQYF
TRBJ2-1,TRBV15,CATSRVAAGGYNEQFF
TRBJ2-7,TRBV19,CASSIFASGRSFSYEQYF
TRBJ2-7,TRBV6-1,CASRGLSSYEQYF
TRBJ2-1,TRBV7-2,CASSSGLVLTNEQFF
TRBJ1-5,TRBV6-5,CASWRGSGEPQHF
TRBJ1-5,TRBV4-3,CASSQRVSNQPQHF
TRBJ2-7,TRBV11-2,CASSFRGSGEQYF
TRBJ2-7,TRBV4-1,CASSQDSAGGLREQYF
TRBJ1-4,TRBV7-2,CASSLGEDRVGFNEKLFF
TRBJ2-3,TRBV27,CASIPGSAGGGDTQYF
TRBJ2-5,TRBV19,CASSISGQGAHETQYF
TRBJ1-2,TRBV19,CASSLGAFYGYTF
TRBJ2-1,TRBV7-9,CASSSLAGGFGEQFF
TRBJ2-3,TRBV15,CATSFSGGAGRSTDTQYF
TRBJ2-7,TRBV2,CASTAEQGAYEQYF
TRBJ2-2,TRBV19,CASISGYLNTGELFF
TRBJ2-7,TRBV6-5,CASSYSSGDTYEQYF
TRBJ2-4,TRBV19,CASSAPSLAKNIQYF
TRBJ1-2,TRBV27,CASSEKTNYGYTF
TRBJ1-5,TRBV19,CASSIRRTIQPQHF
TRBJ2-3,TRBV5-1,CASSTGLAGTDTQYF
TRBJ1-2,TRBV27,CASSPSVVGRGYTF
TRBJ2-5,TRBV6-5,CASSTGQGAFDTQYF